This T cell receptor beta chain derives from a study of cytomegalovirus exposure and HLA in healthy donors. The ends were cut back, 5 bases at V and 0 bases at J, with 11 bases in the middle. This CDR3 has 14 amino acids. Germline V CDR1 and CDR2: SGHRS, YFSETQ. In the PCR, 60 Vbeta and 13 Jbeta primers were used. Sequencing was performed with immunoSEQ multiplex PCR; in TCRdb, only in-frame clones are kept and a portion is missing. The data show about 220,000 clones, with roughly 88% seen just once and 0.71% held by the top ten. The clonotype comes from a boy aged 2 to 9 in good health and CMV-seronegative. Sequences were obtained from PBMCs. The chain joins TRBV5-1 to TRBJ2-5; D not resolved. CDR3 in amino acids: CASRLEPDQETQYF. The CDR3 nucleotides read TGCGCCAGCAGACTTGAACCCGACCAAGAGACCCAGTACTTC.